The rows below give T cell receptor beta chains drawn from one sample of a study of identical twins. A single record per CDR3 protein comes from TCRdb applying MiXCR to the 5' RACE reads. The profile shows hundreds of thousands of distinct CDR3 sequences, over 8.5% of them singletons. These same records also appear under a second study, on yellow fever vaccine responses in identical twins.

Source material: PBMCs. The receptors stem from a woman between 18 and 29 years old in good health. CDR3s include the opening cysteine and the closing phenylalanine or tryptophan. The D gene is left open where the match is weak. Clone size is stated in some rows and not others, as once, few, many or a class when expanded.

cdr3_aa	cdr3_nt	clone_size	j_call	d_call	v_call
CSARSDRVDTQYF	TGCAGTGCTAGGTCGGACAGGGTAGATACGCAGTATTTT	NA	TRBJ2-3	TRBD1	TRBV20-1
CSAARIPGQGAYEQYF	TGCAGCGCAGCGCGAATACCGGGACAGGGCGCCTACGAGCAGTACTTC	many	TRBJ2-7	TRBD1	TRBV29-1
CASSKACLREGTSSYNEQFF	TGTGCCAGCAGCAAAGCGTGCCTCAGGGAAGGGACTAGCTCCTACAATGAGCAGTTCTTC	many	TRBJ2-1	NA	TRBV21-1
CASRRQGTANEKLFF	TGTGCCAGCAGACGACAGGGGACCGCTAATGAAAAACTGTTTTTT	many	TRBJ1-4	TRBD1	TRBV12-3/TRBV12-4
CASSLGTSGDSYNEQFF	TGTGCCAGCAGCTTAGGGACTAGCGGGGACTCCTACAATGAGCAGTTCTTC	NA	TRBJ2-1	TRBD2	TRBV11-2
CATSSDVGNTIYF	TGTGCCACCAGCAGCGACGTTGGAAACACCATATATTTT	few	TRBJ1-3	NA	TRBV15
CASSSRVASGAYEQYF	TGTGCCAGCAGCTCTAGGGTAGCTAGCGGGGCCTACGAGCAGTACTTC	NA	TRBJ2-7	TRBD2	TRBV11-2
CASSNRGGVNTEAFF	TGTGCCAGTAGTAACAGGGGAGGAGTGAACACTGAAGCTTTCTTT	few	TRBJ1-1	TRBD1	TRBV19
CASSLTGNNEQFF	TGTGCCAGCAGCCTGACAGGGAACAATGAGCAGTTCTTC	many	TRBJ2-1	TRBD1	TRBV11-2
CASSLEAFGRGAGTDTQYF	TGTGCCAGCAGCTTGGAGGCCTTTGGGCGGGGGGCTGGTACAGATACGCAGTATTTT	NA	TRBJ2-3	TRBD2	TRBV5-6